This T cell receptor beta chain stems from a study of long-term antiretroviral therapy in people with HIV. The study, taken as a whole, reports: Relative to transplant donor controls, diversity remained lower despite increasing after ART.

Survey-level immunoSEQ v3.0 assays were run. Sequencing efforts were directed toward 40,000-50,000 T-cell genomes per sample. Only in-frame clones appear in the TCRdb table, and some are missing; sequencing was by immunoSEQ multiplex PCR. Of some 25,000 clones in the sample, 84% were seen once. Every one of the donors gave at least one pre-ART PBMC sample and at least two post-ART PBMC samples. Points on this clone: Its matching antigen is unknown.

This clonotype was sampled from a man aged 45-60 years with HIV. The sequencing used unsorted PBMCs, collected 3 years after starting antiretroviral therapy.

The CDR3 nucleotides read TGTGCCAGCAGCTCTCTCCAGAGGGCCGGGCCTGGCTACACCTTC. Protein sequence: CASSSLQRAGPGYTF. This chain connects TRBV7-9 to TRBJ1-2, with no clear D. The ends were cut back, 4 bases at V and 7 bases at J, with 19 bases in the middle. The CDR3 spans 15 residues. Germline V CDR1 and CDR2: SEHNR, FQNEAQ (reference sequence).